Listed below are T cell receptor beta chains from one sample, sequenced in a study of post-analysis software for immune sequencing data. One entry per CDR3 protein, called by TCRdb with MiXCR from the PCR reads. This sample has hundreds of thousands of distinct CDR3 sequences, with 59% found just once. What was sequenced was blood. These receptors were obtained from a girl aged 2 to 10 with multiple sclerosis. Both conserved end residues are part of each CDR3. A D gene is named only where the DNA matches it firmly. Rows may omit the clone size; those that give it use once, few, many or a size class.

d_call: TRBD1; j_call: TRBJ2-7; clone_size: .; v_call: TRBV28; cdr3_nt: TGTGCCAGCAGGGGGACAGGTCTCTACGAGCAGTACTTC; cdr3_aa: CASRGTGLYEQYF
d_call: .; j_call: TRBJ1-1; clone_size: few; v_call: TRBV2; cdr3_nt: TGTGCCAGCAGGACCACAGGGCGGACTGAAGCTTTCTTT; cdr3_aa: CASRTTGRTEAFF
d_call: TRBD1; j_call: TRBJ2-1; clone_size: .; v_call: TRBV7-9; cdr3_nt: TGTGCCAGCAGCTTTGGACAGGTTGAGCAGTTCTTC; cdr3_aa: CASSFGQVEQFF
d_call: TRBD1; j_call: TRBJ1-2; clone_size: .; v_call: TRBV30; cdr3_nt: TGTGCCTGGAGTGTAGGGGGCTCTGGCTACACCTTC; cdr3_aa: CAWSVGGSGYTF
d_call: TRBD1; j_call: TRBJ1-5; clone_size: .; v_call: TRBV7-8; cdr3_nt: TGTGCCAGCAGCTCCGGGACAGGGGCGCATAGCAATCAGCCCCAGCATTTT; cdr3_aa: CASSSGTGAHSNQPQHF
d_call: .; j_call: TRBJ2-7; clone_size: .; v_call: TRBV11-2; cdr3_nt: TGTGCCAGCAGCTTTTCTTGGGTGCTAGCGTCTAGCTCCTACGAGCAGTACTTC; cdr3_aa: CASSFSWVLASSSYEQYF
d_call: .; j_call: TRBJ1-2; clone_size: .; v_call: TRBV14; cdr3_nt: TGTGCCAGCAGCCAAGAGGCGGTCTCGGGCTACACCTTC; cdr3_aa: CASSQEAVSGYTF
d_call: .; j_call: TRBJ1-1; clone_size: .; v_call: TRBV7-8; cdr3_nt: TGTGCCAGCAGCTTAGCGGCCAGGGCGGGAACTGAAGCTTTCTTT; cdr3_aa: CASSLAARAGTEAFF
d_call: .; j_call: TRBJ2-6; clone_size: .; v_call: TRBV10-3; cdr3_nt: TGTGCCATCTTCCCGGGCCCTAGCTCTGGGGCCAACGTCCTGACTTTC; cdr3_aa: CAIFPGPSSGANVLTF
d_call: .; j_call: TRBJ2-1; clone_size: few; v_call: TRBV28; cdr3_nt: TGTGCCAGCAGTTTCTCGCCAAGGGATGAGCAGTTCTTC; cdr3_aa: CASSFSPRDEQFF
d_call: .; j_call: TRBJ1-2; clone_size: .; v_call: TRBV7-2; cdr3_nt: TGTGCCAGCAGCTTAACAGGGCAACTGGACTATGGCTACACCTTC; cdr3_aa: CASSLTGQLDYGYTF
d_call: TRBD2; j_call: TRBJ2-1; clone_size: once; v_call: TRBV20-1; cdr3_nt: TGCAGTGCGCGAGCCAACAGCGGGAGAGGTAATGAGCAGTTCTTC; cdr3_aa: CSARANSGRGNEQFF
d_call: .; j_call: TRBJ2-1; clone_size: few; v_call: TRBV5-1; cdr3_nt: TGCGCCAGCAGCTTGGCCGGGGGCGGCGATGAGCAGTTCTTC; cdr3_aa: CASSLAGGGDEQFF
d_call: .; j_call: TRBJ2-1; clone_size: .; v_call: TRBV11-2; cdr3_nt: TGTGCCAGCAGCCTTCTCTCGGGGGGACAGACCTACAATGAGCAGTTCTTC; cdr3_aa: CASSLLSGGQTYNEQFF
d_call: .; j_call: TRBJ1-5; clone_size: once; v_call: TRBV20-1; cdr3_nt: TGCAGTGCTAAAACAGGTTTCGATCAGCCCCAGCATTTT; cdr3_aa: CSAKTGFDQPQHF
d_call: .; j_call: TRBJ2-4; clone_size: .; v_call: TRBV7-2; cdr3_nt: TGTGCCAGCAGCCCGGGCCCGGACAACATTCAGTACTTC; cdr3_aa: CASSPGPDNIQYF
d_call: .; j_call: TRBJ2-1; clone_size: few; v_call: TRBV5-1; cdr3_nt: TGCGCCAGCTCCTTGCGACGGGACACAACCTACAATGAGCAGTTCTTC; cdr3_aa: CASSLRRDTTYNEQFF
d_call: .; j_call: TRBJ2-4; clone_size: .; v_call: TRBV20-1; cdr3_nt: TGCAGTGTCATGGGGGGGACACTAGCCAAAAACATTCAGTACTTC; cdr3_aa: CSVMGGTLAKNIQYF
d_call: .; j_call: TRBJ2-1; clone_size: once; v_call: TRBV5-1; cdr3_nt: TGCGCCAGCAGCCAATACCCACAGAGGTACAATGAGCAGTTCTTC; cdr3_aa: CASSQYPQRYNEQFF
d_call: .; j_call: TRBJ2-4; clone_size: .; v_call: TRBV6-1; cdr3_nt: TGTGCCAGCAGTGAAGGGAGAGCCAAAAACATTCAGTACTTC; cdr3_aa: CASSEGRAKNIQYF
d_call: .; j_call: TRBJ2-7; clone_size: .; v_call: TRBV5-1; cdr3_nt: TGCGCCAGCAGCTCCAAATCCTACGAGCAGTACTTC; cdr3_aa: CASSSKSYEQYF
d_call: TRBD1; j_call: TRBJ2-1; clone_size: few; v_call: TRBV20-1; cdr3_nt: TGCAGTGCCTCCGGGACAGGGGCCTACAATGAGCAGTTCTTC; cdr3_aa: CSASGTGAYNEQFF
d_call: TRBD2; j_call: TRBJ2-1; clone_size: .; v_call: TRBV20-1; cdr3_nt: TGCAGTGCTAGGCCCCGCAGGACTAGCTACAATGAGCAGTTCTTC; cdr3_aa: CSARPRRTSYNEQFF
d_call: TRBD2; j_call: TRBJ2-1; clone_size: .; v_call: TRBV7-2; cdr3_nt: TGTGCCAGCAATCTAGGGAGGGCTAGACCTTACAATGAGCAGTTCTTC; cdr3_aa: CASNLGRARPYNEQFF
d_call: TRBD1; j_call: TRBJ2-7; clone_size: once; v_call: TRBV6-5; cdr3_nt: TGTGCCAGCAGTTACTCGGCGGACAGGGACTACGAGCAGTACTTC; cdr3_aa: CASSYSADRDYEQYF
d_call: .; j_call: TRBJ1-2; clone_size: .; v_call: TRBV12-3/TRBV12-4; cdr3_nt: TGTGCCAGCAGTTCCGGCCCTCCTCGGGGCTACACCTTC; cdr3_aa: CASSSGPPRGYTF
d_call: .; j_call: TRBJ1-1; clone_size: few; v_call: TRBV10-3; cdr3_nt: TGTGCCCTGAAGGCCCAGGGCGACACTGAAGCTTTCTTT; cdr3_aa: CALKAQGDTEAFF
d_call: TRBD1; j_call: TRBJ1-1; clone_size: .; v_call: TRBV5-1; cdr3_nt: TGCGCCAGCAGCATGCCGACAGGGGGATTGAACACTGAAGCTTTCTTT; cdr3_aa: CASSMPTGGLNTEAFF
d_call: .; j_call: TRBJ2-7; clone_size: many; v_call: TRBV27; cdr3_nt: TGTGCCAGCAGGAGTCTATCCGGCAGGGCCTACGAGCAGTACTTC; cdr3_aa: CASRSLSGRAYEQYF
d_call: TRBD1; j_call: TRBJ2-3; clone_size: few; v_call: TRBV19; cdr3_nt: TGTGCCAGTAGTATAGGGGACAGGGGGACAGATACGCAGTATTTT; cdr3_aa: CASSIGDRGTDTQYF
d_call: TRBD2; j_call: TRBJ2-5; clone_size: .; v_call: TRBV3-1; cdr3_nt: TGTGCCAGCAGCCAAGAGGAGCGGGACGGGGAGACCCAGTACTTC; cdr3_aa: CASSQEERDGETQYF
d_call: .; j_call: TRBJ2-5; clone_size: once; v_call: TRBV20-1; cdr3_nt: TGCAGTGCTAGGGAACGGGGGACCCAGTACTTC; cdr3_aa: CSARERGTQYF
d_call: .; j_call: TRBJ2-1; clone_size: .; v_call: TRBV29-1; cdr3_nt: TGCAGCGTTGAAGGCACAGGTGGTGAGCAGTTCTTC; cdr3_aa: CSVEGTGGEQFF
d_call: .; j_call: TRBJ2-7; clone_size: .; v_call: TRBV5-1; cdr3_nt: TGCGCCAGCAGCTTGGCCGCCTCTAGCTACGAGCAGTACTTC; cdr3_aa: CASSLAASSYEQYF
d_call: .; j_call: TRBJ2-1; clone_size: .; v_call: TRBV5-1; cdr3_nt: TGCGCCAGCAGCTTGAGGGGGAGGGCCTACAATGAGCAGTTCTTC; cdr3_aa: CASSLRGRAYNEQFF
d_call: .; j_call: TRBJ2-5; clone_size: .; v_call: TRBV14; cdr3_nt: TGTGCCAGCAGCCATAGTGTGAGGAAAGAGACCCAGTACTTC; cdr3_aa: CASSHSVRKETQYF
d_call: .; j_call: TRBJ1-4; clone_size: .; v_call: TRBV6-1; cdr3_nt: TGTGCCACCGCGAGGCATAATGAAAAACTGTTTTTT; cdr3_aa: CATARHNEKLFF
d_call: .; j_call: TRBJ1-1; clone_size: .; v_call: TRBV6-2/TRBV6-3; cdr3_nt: TGTGCCACAAGAGAGGACGGGAGCGCTGAAGCTTTCTTT; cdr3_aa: CATREDGSAEAFF
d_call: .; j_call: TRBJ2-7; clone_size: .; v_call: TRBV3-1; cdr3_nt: TGTGCCAGCAGCCAAGAGGGGGGCCCGAGCTCCTACGAGCAGTACTTC; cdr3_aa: CASSQEGGPSSYEQYF
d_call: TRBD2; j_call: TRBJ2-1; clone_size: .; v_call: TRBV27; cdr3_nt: TGTGCCAGCAACGGCAGGACTAGCGGCCACTCCTACAATGAGCAGTTCTTC; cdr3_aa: CASNGRTSGHSYNEQFF
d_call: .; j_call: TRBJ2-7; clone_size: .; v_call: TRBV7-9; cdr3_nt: TGTGCCAGCAGCTTAGGCCGGCAGGGCGGGTACGAGCAGTACTTC; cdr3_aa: CASSLGRQGGYEQYF
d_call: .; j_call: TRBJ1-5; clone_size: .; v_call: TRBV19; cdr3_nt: TGTGCCAGTTCCAACCAGCCCCAGCATTTT; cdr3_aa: CASSNQPQHF
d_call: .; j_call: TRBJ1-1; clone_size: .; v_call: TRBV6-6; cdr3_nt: TGTGCCAGCAGTTACCCGTCTGGGAACACTGAAGCTTTCTTT; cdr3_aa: CASSYPSGNTEAFF
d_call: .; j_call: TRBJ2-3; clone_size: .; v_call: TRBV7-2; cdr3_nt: TGTGCCAGCAGCTTTGACTGGAGCACAGATACGCAGTATTTT; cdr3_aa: CASSFDWSTDTQYF
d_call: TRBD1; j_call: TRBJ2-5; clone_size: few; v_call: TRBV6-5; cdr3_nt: TGTGCCAGCAGTTACACCGGACAGGAGGAGACCCAGTACTTC; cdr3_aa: CASSYTGQEETQYF
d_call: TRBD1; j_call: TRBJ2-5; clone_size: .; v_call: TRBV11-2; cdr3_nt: TGTGCCAGCAGCTTAGTGGGACAGGGAGGACTTGAGCAGTACTTC; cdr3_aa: CASSLVGQGGLEQYF
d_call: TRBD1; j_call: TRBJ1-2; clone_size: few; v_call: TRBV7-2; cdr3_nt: TGTGCCAGCTGGGACAGTCGGGTATCCGGCTACACCTTC; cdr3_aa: CASWDSRVSGYTF
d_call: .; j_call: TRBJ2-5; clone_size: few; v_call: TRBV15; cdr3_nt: TGTGCCACCAGCAGAGAAGATAGGGGCTCCGAGGAGCAGTACTTC; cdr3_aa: CATSREDRGSEEQYF
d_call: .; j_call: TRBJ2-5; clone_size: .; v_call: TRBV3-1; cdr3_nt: TGTGCCAGCAGCCAAGATCTGAGGGGGGAGACCCAGTACTTC; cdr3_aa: CASSQDLRGETQYF
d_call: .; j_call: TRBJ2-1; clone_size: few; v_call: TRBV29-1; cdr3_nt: TGCAGCGTGAAAGGGACCCACAATGAGCAGTTCTTC; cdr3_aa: CSVKGTHNEQFF
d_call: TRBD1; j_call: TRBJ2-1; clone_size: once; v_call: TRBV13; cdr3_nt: TGTGCCATCCAGGACAGGGGCTACAATGAGCAGTTCTTC; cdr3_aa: CAIQDRGYNEQFF
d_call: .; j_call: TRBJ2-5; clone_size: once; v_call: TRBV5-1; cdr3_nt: TGCGCCAGCAGGGACAGCCCCCAAGAGACCCAGTACTTC; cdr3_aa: CASRDSPQETQYF
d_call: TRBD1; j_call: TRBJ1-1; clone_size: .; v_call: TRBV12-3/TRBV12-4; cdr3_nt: TGTGCCAGCAGTTGGACAGGGTTTGGAACTGAAGCTTTCTTT; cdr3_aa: CASSWTGFGTEAFF